These 3 T cell receptor beta chains share one sample of origin, sequenced in a study of PD-1 blockade in classical Hodgkin lymphoma. The time point was: cycle 4 day 1 (C4D1), after around six weeks of nivolumab. Each and every patient relapsed after autologous stem cell transplantation, and patients got differing brentuximab vedotin exposure. Purification of CD4+ T cells from thawed PBMCs was achieved by magnetic negative selection. The repertoire was sequenced with immunoSEQ multiplex PCR; TCRdb's copy has only in-frame clones and lacks some. This sample has 30,000 to 35,000 clones, with 80% to 90% found just once. This specimen consisted of CD4+ T cells from blood, obtained before the fourth cycle of nivolumab. Receptors originate from a human donor with classical Hodgkin lymphoma.

The J gene is TRBJ2-5, the V gene TRBV11-3; 9 positions match TRBD2. Germline-derived CDR1 and CDR2 are SGHNT and YENEEA. The length of the CDR3 is 14 residues. V was pared by 5 bases and J by 1 base, with 2 bases of the junction left unmatched. DNA of the CDR3: TGTGCCAGCAGCCTAGCGGGGACCCAAGAGACCCAGTACTTC. Protein product: CASSLAGTQETQYF.

In its sample, this clone was seen once. V is TRBV30 and J is TRBJ2-2; the D is unclear. The CDR3 runs 15 residues. CDR1 is GTSNPN and CDR2 is SVGIG in the germline V gene (reference sequence). Trimming removed 1 base from V and 4 bases from J, with 13 bases in between. The DNA of the CDR3 is TGTGCCTGGAGTGGAGGCCAGTCTACCACCGGGGAGCTGTTTTTT. It codes for CAWSGGQSTTGELFF. The entire variable domain, with the rest obtained from reference TRBV30 and TRBJ2-2, is as follows: SQTIHQWPATLVQPVGSPLSLECTVEGTSNPNLYWYRQAAGRGLQLLFYSVGIGQISSEVPQNLSASRPQDRQFILSSKKLLLSDSGFYLCAWSGGQSTTGELFFGEGSRLTVL.

This clone was detected a few times. The gene calls are TRBV2 and TRBJ1-2; 7 bases are a match to TRBD1. Germline V gene sequence: CDR1 SNHLY, CDR2 FYNNEI. This CDR3 has 13 amino acids. V was pared by 6 bases and J by 8 bases, with 9 bases of the junction left unmatched. DNA for the CDR3: TGTGCCAGCAGCCGGGACAGCCCTAAGGGCTACACCTTC. Protein sequence: CASSRDSPKGYTF. Using reference TRBV2 and TRBJ1-2 for the parts outside the CDR3, the full variable domain is EPEVTQTPSHQVTQMGQEVILRCVPISNHLYFYWYRQILGQKVEFLVSFYNNEISEKSEIFDDQFSVERPDGSNFTLKIRSTKLEDSAMYFCASSRDSPKGYTFGSGTRLTVV.